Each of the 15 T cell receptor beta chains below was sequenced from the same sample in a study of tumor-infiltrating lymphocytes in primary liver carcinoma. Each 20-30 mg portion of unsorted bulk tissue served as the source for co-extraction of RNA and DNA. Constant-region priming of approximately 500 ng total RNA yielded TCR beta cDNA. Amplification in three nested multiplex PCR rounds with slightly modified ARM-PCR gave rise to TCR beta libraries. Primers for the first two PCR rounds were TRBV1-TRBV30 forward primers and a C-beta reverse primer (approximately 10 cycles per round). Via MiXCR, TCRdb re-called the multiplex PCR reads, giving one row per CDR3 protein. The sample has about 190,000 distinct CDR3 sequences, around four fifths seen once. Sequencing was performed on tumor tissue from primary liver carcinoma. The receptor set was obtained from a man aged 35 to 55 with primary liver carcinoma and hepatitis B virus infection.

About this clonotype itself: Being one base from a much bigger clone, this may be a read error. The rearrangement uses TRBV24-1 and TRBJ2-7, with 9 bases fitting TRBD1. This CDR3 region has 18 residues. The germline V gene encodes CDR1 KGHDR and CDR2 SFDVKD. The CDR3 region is CSTSPPDRGPSTMYEQYF. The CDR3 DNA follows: TGTTCCACCTCGCCCCCGGACAGGGGACCTTCAACAATGTACGAGCAGTACTTC.

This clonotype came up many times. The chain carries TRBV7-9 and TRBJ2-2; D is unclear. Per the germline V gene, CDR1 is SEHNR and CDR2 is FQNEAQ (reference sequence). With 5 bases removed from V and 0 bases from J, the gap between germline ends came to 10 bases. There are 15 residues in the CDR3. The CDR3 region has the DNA TGTGCCAGCAGCCAGTCAACAACGAACACCGGGGAGCTGTTTTTT. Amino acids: CASSQSTTNTGELFF.

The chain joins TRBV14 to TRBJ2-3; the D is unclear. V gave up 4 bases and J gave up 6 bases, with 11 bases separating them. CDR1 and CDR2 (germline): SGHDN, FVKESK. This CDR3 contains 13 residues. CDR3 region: CASSRRYPDTQYF. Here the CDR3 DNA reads TGTGCCAGCAGCCGAAGATACCCGGATACGCAGTATTTT.

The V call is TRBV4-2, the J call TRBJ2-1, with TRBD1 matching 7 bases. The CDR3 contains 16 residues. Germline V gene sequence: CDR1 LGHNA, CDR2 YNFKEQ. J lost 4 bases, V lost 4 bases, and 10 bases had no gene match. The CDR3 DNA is TGTGCCAGCAGCCGAGATGTAGGGGGCCAGTACAATGAGCAGTTCTTC. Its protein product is CASSRDVGGQYNEQFF.

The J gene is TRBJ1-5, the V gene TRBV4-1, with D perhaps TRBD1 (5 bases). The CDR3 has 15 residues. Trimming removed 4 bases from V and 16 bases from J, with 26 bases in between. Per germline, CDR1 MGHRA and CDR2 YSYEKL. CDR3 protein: CASSPQGNNNQPRHF. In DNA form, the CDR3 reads TGCGCCAGCAGCCCCCAGGGTAATAACAATCAGCCCCGTCATTTT.

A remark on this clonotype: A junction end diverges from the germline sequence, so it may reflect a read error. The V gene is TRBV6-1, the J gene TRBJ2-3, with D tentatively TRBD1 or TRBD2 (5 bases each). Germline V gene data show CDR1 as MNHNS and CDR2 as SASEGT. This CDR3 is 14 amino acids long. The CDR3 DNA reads TGTGCCAACATTCTTGGGCCTTTGGGGGATACACAGTGTTTT. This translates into CANILGPLGDTQCF.

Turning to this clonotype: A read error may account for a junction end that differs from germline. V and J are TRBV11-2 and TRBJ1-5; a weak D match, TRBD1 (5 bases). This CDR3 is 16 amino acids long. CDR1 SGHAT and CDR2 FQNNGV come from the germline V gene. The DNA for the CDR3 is TGTGCCAGCATCCTAAAAGGGGCACTGACGAATCGGCCCCAGCATTTT. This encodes CASILKGALTNRPQHF.

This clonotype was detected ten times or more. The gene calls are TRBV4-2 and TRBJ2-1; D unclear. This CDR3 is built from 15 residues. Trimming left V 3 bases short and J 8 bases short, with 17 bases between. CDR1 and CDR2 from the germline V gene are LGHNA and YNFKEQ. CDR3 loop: CASSQASDGGYEQFF. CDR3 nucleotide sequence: TGTGCCAGCAGCCAGGCCTCGGACGGCGGCTATGAGCAGTTCTTC.

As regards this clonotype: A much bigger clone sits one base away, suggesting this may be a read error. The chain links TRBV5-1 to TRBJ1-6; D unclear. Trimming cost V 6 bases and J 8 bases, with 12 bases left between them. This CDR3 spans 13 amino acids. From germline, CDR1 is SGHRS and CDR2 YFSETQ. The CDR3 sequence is CASTEDGDSPLHF. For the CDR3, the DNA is TGCGCCAGCACCGAGGACGGGGATTCACCCCTCCACTTT. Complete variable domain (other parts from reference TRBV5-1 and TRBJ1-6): KAGVTQTPRYLIKTRGQQVTLSCSPISGHRSVSWYQQTPGQGLQFLFEYFSETQRNKGNFPGRFSGRQFSNSRSEMNVSTLELGDSALYLCASTEDGDSPLHFGNGTRLTVT.

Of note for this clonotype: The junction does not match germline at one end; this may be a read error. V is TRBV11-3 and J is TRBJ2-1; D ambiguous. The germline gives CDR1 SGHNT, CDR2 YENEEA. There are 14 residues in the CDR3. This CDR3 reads CAISLGVSKNEQFF. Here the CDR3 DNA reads TGTGCCATCAGCTTAGGCGTCTCGAAAAATGAGCAATTCTTC. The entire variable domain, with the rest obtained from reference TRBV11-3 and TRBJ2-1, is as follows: EAGVVQSPRYKIIEKKQPVAFWCNPISGHNTLYWYLQNLGQGPELLIRYENEEAVDDSQLPKDRFSAERLKGVDSTLKIQPAELGDSAVYLCAISLGVSKNEQFFGPGTRLTVL.

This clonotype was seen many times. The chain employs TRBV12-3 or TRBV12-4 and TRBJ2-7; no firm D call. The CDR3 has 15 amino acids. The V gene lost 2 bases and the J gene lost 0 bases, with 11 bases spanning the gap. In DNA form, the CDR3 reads TGTGCCAGCAGTTTACGGCAGGCCAGCTCCTACGAGCAGTACTTC. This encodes CASSLRQASSYEQYF.

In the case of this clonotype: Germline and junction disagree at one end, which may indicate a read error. This chain's CDR3 is CSVEFADKRAGGLFF. The CDR3, as DNA: TGCAGCGTTGAATTTGCAGACAAAAGGGCCGGGGGGCTGTTTTTT. This rearrangement joins TRBV29-1 to TRBJ2-2; possible D gene TRBD2, 6 bases. The V gene's germline CDR1 is SQVTM and CDR2 ANQGSEA. The CDR3 contains 15 residues.

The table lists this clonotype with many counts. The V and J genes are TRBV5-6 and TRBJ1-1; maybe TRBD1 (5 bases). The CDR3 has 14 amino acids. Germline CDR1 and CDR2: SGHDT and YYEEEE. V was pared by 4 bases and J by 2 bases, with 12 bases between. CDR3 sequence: CASSPVGPNTEAFF. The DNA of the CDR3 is TGTGCCAGCAGCCCCGTGGGACCAAACACTGAAGCTTTCTTT.

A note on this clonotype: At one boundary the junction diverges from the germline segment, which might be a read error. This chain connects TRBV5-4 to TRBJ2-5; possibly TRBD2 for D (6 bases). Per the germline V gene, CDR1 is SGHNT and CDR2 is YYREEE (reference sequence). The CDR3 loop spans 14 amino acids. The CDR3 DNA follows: TGTGCCAGGAGCTTGGCGGGAACTGAAGAGACCCAGTACTTC. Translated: CARSLAGTEETQYF.

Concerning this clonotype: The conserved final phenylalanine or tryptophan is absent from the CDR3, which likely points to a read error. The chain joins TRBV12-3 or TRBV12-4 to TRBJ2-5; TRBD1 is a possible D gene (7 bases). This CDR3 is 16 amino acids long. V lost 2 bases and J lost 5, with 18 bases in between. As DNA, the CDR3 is TGTGCCAGCAGTTTAAGCAGCGGTCAGGGGGGTGAGACCCAGTACCTC. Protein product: CASSLSSGQGGETQYL.